This is a list of T cell receptor beta chains from one sample in a study of shared T cell receptors in the human thymus. The data were produced by immunoSEQ multiplex PCR, yet TCRdb's version contains in-frame clones alone and is incomplete. The data show 650,000 to 950,000 clones, 70% to 90% seen once. These data were also reused for a study on human thymus T cells.

Sequenced input: thymocytes. The source of these receptors is a girl in the first two years of life with a congenital heart defect. Each CDR3 is given with its conserved first and last residue. Fields, in order: V gene, J gene, clone size, D gene, CDR3 protein, CDR3 DNA. A D gene is named only where the DNA matches it firmly. Clone size, where shown, is once, few, many, or a class for clones that have expanded.

>TRBV27|TRBJ1-1|NA|NA
CASSLWGVNTEAFF
TGTGCCAGCAGTTTATGGGGGGTGAACACTGAAGCTTTCTTT
>TRBV19|TRBJ1-4|NA|NA
CASRDLGKRKLFF
TGTGCCAGCCGCGACCTAGGAAAGCGAAAACTGTTTTTT
>TRBV4-1|TRBJ1-1|NA|TRBD1
CASSQDGSGTVQAFF
TGCGCCAGCAGCCAAGATGGATCCGGGACAGTACAAGCTTTCTTT
>TRBV7-9|TRBJ2-2|NA|NA
CASSSRGSANTGELFF
TGTGCCAGCAGCTCCCGAGGGAGCGCGAACACCGGGGAGCTGTTTTTT
>TRBV5-8|TRBJ1-1|few|TRBD1
CASGSRGRDRGDTEAFF
TGTGCCAGCGGTTCCCGCGGCCGGGACAGGGGGGATACTGAAGCTTTCTTT
>TRBV18|TRBJ1-2|NA|TRBD1
CASSSIPRQGMVPDGYTF
TGTGCCAGCTCATCTATCCCGAGACAGGGTATGGTTCCCGATGGCTACACCTTC
>TRBV2|TRBJ1-3|few|TRBD1
CASTDGTGGHTIYF
TGTGCCAGCACCGATGGCACAGGGGGGCACACCATATATTTT
>TRBV5-1|TRBJ2-3|NA|TRBD1
CASSAWDRETPSQLTDTQYF
TGCGCCAGCAGCGCCTGGGACAGAGAGACTCCCTCACAACTCACAGATACGCAGTATTTT
>TRBV7-4|TRBJ2-1|NA|TRBD2
CASSLVGLADNEQFF
TGTGCCAGCAGCTTAGTGGGACTAGCGGACAATGAGCAGTTCTTC
>TRBV7-2|TRBJ1-2|NA|TRBD1
CASSSPGQGSVGYTF
TGTGCCAGCAGCTCCCCGGGACAGGGATCGGTTGGCTACACCTTC
>TRBV12-5|TRBJ1-1|once|NA
CASGPPGGGSLSWNTEAFF
TGTGCTAGTGGGCCTCCAGGTGGGGGCAGCCTCTCATGGAACACTGAAGCTTTCTTT
>TRBV6-5|TRBJ1-2|NA|NA
CASRTGLSNYGYTF
TGTGCCAGCAGGACAGGTCTCTCGAACTATGGCTACACCTTC
>TRBV7-2|TRBJ1-4|NA|TRBD1
CASSNSPRTGNEKLFF
TGTGCCAGCAGCAATAGCCCTCGGACAGGGAATGAAAAACTGTTTTTT
>TRBV28|TRBJ1-1|NA|NA
CASSFWSTEAFF
TGTGCCAGCAGTTTTTGGAGCACTGAAGCTTTCTTT
>TRBV18|TRBJ1-4|NA|NA
CASSPYRVEKLFF
TGTGCCAGCTCACCATACAGGGTTGAAAAACTGTTTTTT
>TRBV18|TRBJ2-2|few|NA
CASSPVSLAGFTGELFF
TGTGCCAGCTCACCAGTTAGTTTGGCAGGGTTCACCGGGGAGCTGTTTTTT
>TRBV2|TRBJ1-4|NA|TRBD1
CAATHRGGPDEKLFF
TGTGCCGCAACCCACAGGGGGGGCCCGGATGAAAAACTGTTTTTT
>TRBV9|TRBJ1-6|NA|NA
CASSTEPGIAGVRNSPLHF
TGTGCCAGCAGCACGGAGCCCGGGATAGCAGGGGTTCGTAATTCACCCCTCCACTTT
>TRBV20-1|TRBJ1-1|NA|NA
CSGLARTEAFF
TGCAGTGGTTTAGCCCGCACTGAAGCTTTCTTT
>TRBV2|TRBJ1-3|NA|TRBD1
CATQGVGSGNTIYF
TGTGCCACACAGGGGGTCGGTTCTGGAAACACCATATATTTT
>TRBV27|TRBJ1-4|few|TRBD1
CASSFGSQGGTNEKLFF
TGTGCCAGCAGTTTTGGATCACAGGGGGGAACTAATGAAAAACTGTTTTTT
>TRBV7-6|TRBJ1-2|NA|NA
CASSFAGCGYTF
TGTGCCAGCAGCTTTGCAGGGTGTGGCTACACCTTC
>TRBV6-5|TRBJ2-7|once|NA
CASRKRGYEQYF
TGTGCCAGCAGAAAACGGGGGTACGAGCAGTACTTC
>TRBV27|TRBJ1-6|NA|TRBD1
CASSLWTGSGSPLHF
TGTGCCAGCAGCCTCTGGACAGGGTCAGGTTCACCCCTCCACTTT
>TRBV5-6|TRBJ1-2|NA|NA
CASSLITAGVYGYTF
TGTGCCAGCAGCTTGATAACAGCCGGGGTCTATGGCTACACCTTC
>TRBV5-6|TRBJ2-3|few|TRBD1
CASSPGRDRGSTDTQYF
TGTGCCAGCAGCCCTGGCCGGGACAGGGGTTCCACAGATACGCAGTATTTT
>TRBV6-1|TRBJ1-3|NA|NA
CASSEIDAHGNTIYF
TGTGCCAGCAGTGAAATCGATGCACATGGAAACACCATATATTTT
>TRBV19|TRBJ2-1|NA|TRBD2
CASSISLAEYNEQFF
TGTGCCAGTAGTATCTCTCTAGCGGAATACAATGAGCAGTTCTTC
>TRBV28|TRBJ1-2|once|TRBD1
CASSRTGEGGYTF
TGTGCCAGCAGCCGAACAGGGGAAGGAGGCTACACCTTC
>TRBV5-1|TRBJ1-2|NA|TRBD1
CASSSNSRDRGPYGYTF
TGCGCCAGCAGCTCGAATTCGCGAGACAGGGGCCCCTATGGCTACACCTTC
>TRBV10-3|TRBJ2-7|NA|NA
CAIDQVRGSPYEQYF
TGTGCCATCGATCAGGTTAGGGGCAGCCCCTACGAGCAGTACTTC
>TRBV6-5|TRBJ1-3|NA|TRBD1
CASSPARGLGNTIYF
TGTGCCAGCAGTCCCGCCAGGGGGCTAGGGAACACCATATATTTT
>TRBV10-3|TRBJ1-5|NA|TRBD1
CAISWTGGRGKPQHF
TGTGCCATCAGTTGGACAGGGGGCCGGGGGAAGCCCCAGCATTTT
>TRBV12-5|TRBJ2-5|NA|NA
CARRETQYF
TGTGCTAGACGGGAGACCCAGTACTTC
>TRBV27|TRBJ1-2|NA|NA
CASSPLPPVSYGYTF
TGTGCCAGCAGTCCCCTCCCCCCGGTGAGCTATGGCTACACCTTC
>TRBV5-1|TRBJ1-2|NA|TRBD1
CASSLGGQGFSGDYGYTF
TGCGCCAGCAGCTTGGGAGGACAGGGATTCAGCGGAGACTATGGCTACACCTTC
>TRBV7-9|TRBJ1-6|NA|NA
CASSPRPRLGDSPLHF
TGTGCCAGCAGCCCCCGACCGCGGCTTGGCGATTCACCCCTCCACTTT
>TRBV18|TRBJ1-2|once|TRBD1
CASSLSPGQGFGYTF
TGTGCCAGCTCACTTTCGCCGGGACAGGGGTTTGGCTACACCTTC
>TRBV29-1|TRBJ1-1|NA|NA
CSVERVAMNTEAFF
TGCAGCGTTGAACGAGTCGCAATGAACACTGAAGCTTTCTTT
>TRBV25-1|TRBJ1-1|NA|NA
CASSNQGYTEAFF
TGTGCCAGCAGCAATCAGGGTTACACTGAAGCTTTCTTT
>TRBV7-9|TRBJ2-3|NA|TRBD2
CASSEQTSGGRNTQYF
TGTGCCAGCAGCGAGCAGACTAGCGGGGGGCGAAATACGCAGTATTTT
>TRBV4-1|TRBJ1-5|NA|NA
CASSHLLGDNQPQHF
TGCGCCAGCAGCCACCTACTCGGGGACAATCAGCCCCAGCATTTT
>TRBV6-5|TRBJ1-1|NA|TRBD1
CASSFGTGKNTEAFF
TGTGCCAGCAGTTTCGGGACAGGGAAGAACACTGAAGCTTTCTTT
>TRBV27|TRBJ2-5|NA|NA
CASSLPGLGETQYF
TGTGCCAGCAGTTTGCCGGGACTGGGGGAGACCCAGTACTTC